Listed below are T cell receptor beta chains from one sample, sequenced in a study of blood T cell repertoires in COVID-19. TCRdb's table, derived via immunoSEQ multiplex PCR, lists solely in-frame clones and lacks some. The data contain roughly 85,000 clones, around 86% of them singletons. Sequencing was performed on peripheral blood. The receptors shown here come from a man in his fifties or sixties with active or convalescent COVID-19. The CDR3 runs from the conserved cysteine through the conserved F or W. Each record gives: CDR3 protein, CDR3 DNA, D gene, clone size, V gene, J gene. D genes are given only for firm matches. Rows may omit the clone size; those that give it use once, few, many or a size class.

cdr3_aa: CASSQTSGKARDGELFF; cdr3_nt: TGTGCCAGTAGTCAGACTAGCGGGAAAGCCCGGGACGGGGAGCTGTTTTTT; d_call: TRBD2; clone_size: NA; v_call: TRBV19; j_call: TRBJ2-2
cdr3_aa: CASSLGQGGNQPQHF; cdr3_nt: TGTGCCAGCAGCTTAGGACAGGGGGGAAATCAGCCCCAGCATTTT; d_call: TRBD1; clone_size: NA; v_call: TRBV5-4; j_call: TRBJ1-5
cdr3_aa: CASSQLGRGGRSSTDTQYF; cdr3_nt: TGTGCCAGCAGCCAACTAGGTCGGGGGGGCCGATCTAGCACAGATACGCAGTATTTT; d_call: TRBD2; clone_size: NA; v_call: TRBV3-1/TRBV3-2; j_call: TRBJ2-3
cdr3_aa: CASSRRGQGGRETQYF; cdr3_nt: TGTGCCAGCAGCAGAAGGGGACAGGGCGGACGAGAGACCCAGTACTTC; d_call: TRBD1; clone_size: once; v_call: TRBV5-5; j_call: TRBJ2-5
cdr3_aa: CASALVLAGSYEQYF; cdr3_nt: TGTGCCAGCGCATTGGTGCTAGCGGGATCCTACGAGCAGTACTTC; d_call: TRBD2; clone_size: NA; v_call: TRBV6-5; j_call: TRBJ2-7
cdr3_aa: CASMGQPENNYGYTF; cdr3_nt: TGTGCCAGCATGGGACAGCCGGAAAACAACTATGGCTACACCTTC; d_call: TRBD1; clone_size: few; v_call: TRBV6-5; j_call: TRBJ1-2
cdr3_aa: CASSLDSGRRNEQFF; cdr3_nt: TGTGCCAGCAGCTTAGATAGCGGGAGGCGGAATGAGCAGTTCTTC; d_call: TRBD2; clone_size: few; v_call: TRBV7-9; j_call: TRBJ2-1
cdr3_aa: CASSQGLAGVVDEQFF; cdr3_nt: TGCGCCAGCAGCCAAGGACTAGCGGGGGTTGTCGATGAGCAGTTCTTC; d_call: TRBD2; clone_size: NA; v_call: TRBV4-3; j_call: TRBJ2-1
cdr3_aa: CASSAGTGGGLNTEAFF; cdr3_nt: TGTGCCAGCAGCGCCGGGACAGGGGGCGGGCTGAACACTGAAGCTTTCTTT; d_call: TRBD1; clone_size: NA; v_call: TRBV9; j_call: TRBJ1-1
cdr3_aa: CASSVDLGGAGGLNEQFF; cdr3_nt: TGTGCCAGCAGCGTAGATTTGGGTGGAGCGGGGGGACTCAATGAGCAGTTCTTC; d_call: TRBD2; clone_size: NA; v_call: TRBV9; j_call: TRBJ2-1
cdr3_aa: CASSLERAEGEQYF; cdr3_nt: TGTGCCAGCAGCTTGGAGAGGGCAGAAGGCGAGCAGTACTTC; d_call: NA; clone_size: few; v_call: TRBV5-4; j_call: TRBJ2-7
cdr3_aa: CATSRDGTGHTEAFF; cdr3_nt: TGTGCCACCAGCAGAGATGGGACAGGCCACACTGAAGCTTTCTTT; d_call: TRBD1; clone_size: NA; v_call: TRBV15; j_call: TRBJ1-1
cdr3_aa: CASSQAEGGGTGYGYTF; cdr3_nt: TGTGCCAGCAGCCAAGCCGAAGGTGGCGGGACAGGGTATGGCTACACCTTC; d_call: TRBD1; clone_size: NA; v_call: TRBV4-2; j_call: TRBJ1-2
cdr3_aa: CASNRQDSPLHF; cdr3_nt: TGTGCCAGCAACAGACAGGATTCACCCCTCCACTTT; d_call: NA; clone_size: once; v_call: TRBV12-3/TRBV12-4; j_call: TRBJ1-6
cdr3_aa: CSVERTDQGTEAFF; cdr3_nt: TGCAGCGTTGAAAGGACAGATCAAGGCACTGAAGCTTTCTTT; d_call: NA; clone_size: NA; v_call: TRBV29-1; j_call: TRBJ1-1
cdr3_aa: CASSQDRSFPEKLFF; cdr3_nt: TGTGCCAGCAGCCAGGACAGGTCTTTCCCTGAAAAACTGTTTTTT; d_call: TRBD1; clone_size: NA; v_call: TRBV3-1/TRBV3-2; j_call: TRBJ1-4
cdr3_aa: CASSYSYGGENEKLFF; cdr3_nt: TGTGCCAGCAGTTATTCCTACGGGGGTGAAAATGAAAAACTGTTTTTT; d_call: NA; clone_size: NA; v_call: TRBV6-5; j_call: TRBJ1-4
cdr3_aa: CASSYSRSEWNEQFF; cdr3_nt: TGTGCCAGCAGTTACTCCCGGAGCGAATGGAATGAGCAGTTCTTC; d_call: NA; clone_size: NA; v_call: TRBV6-6; j_call: TRBJ2-1
cdr3_aa: CATSDYETYYGYTF; cdr3_nt: TGTGCCACCAGTGATTACGAGACTTACTATGGCTACACCTTC; d_call: NA; clone_size: NA; v_call: TRBV24-1; j_call: TRBJ1-2
cdr3_aa: CASSFGTGETEAFF; cdr3_nt: TGTGCCAGCAGCTTCGGGACAGGGGAGACTGAAGCTTTCTTT; d_call: TRBD1; clone_size: NA; v_call: TRBV5-6; j_call: TRBJ1-1
cdr3_aa: CSVELDRVATEAFF; cdr3_nt: TGCAGCGTCGAGCTGGACAGGGTGGCCACTGAAGCTTTCTTT; d_call: TRBD1; clone_size: NA; v_call: TRBV29-1; j_call: TRBJ1-1
cdr3_aa: CASSEPIDSPLHF; cdr3_nt: TGTGCCAGCAGTGAGCCTATAGATTCACCCCTCCACTTT; d_call: NA; clone_size: NA; v_call: TRBV25-1; j_call: TRBJ1-6
cdr3_aa: CASRRGSATTSYEQYF; cdr3_nt: TGCGCCAGCAGGAGGGGGTCGGCCACTACCTCCTACGAGCAGTACTTC; d_call: NA; clone_size: NA; v_call: TRBV10-2; j_call: TRBJ2-7
cdr3_aa: CATRDRGTGELFF; cdr3_nt: TGTGCCACCCGGGACAGGGGGACCGGGGAGCTGTTTTTT; d_call: TRBD1; clone_size: NA; v_call: TRBV19; j_call: TRBJ2-2
cdr3_aa: CASSLLLTATGNIQYF; cdr3_nt: TGTGCCAGCAGCCTATTGTTGACAGCTACAGGAAACATTCAGTACTTC; d_call: NA; clone_size: NA; v_call: TRBV7-2; j_call: TRBJ2-4
cdr3_aa: CAISPGQASTNEKLFF; cdr3_nt: TGTGCCATCAGTCCGGGACAGGCATCAACTAATGAAAAACTGTTTTTT; d_call: TRBD1; clone_size: NA; v_call: TRBV10-3; j_call: TRBJ1-4
cdr3_aa: CVVTGSSYNEQFF; cdr3_nt: TGTGTCGTCACAGGGAGCTCCTACAATGAGCAGTTCTTC; d_call: NA; clone_size: NA; v_call: TRBV28; j_call: TRBJ2-1
cdr3_aa: CASSLAPTTRRLVADTQYF; cdr3_nt: TGTGCCAGCAGCTTAGCCCCCACGACTCGCCGTTTGGTTGCAGATACGCAGTATTTT; d_call: NA; clone_size: NA; v_call: TRBV11-2; j_call: TRBJ2-3
cdr3_aa: CASRPQGPSNQPQHF; cdr3_nt: TGTGCCAGCAGACCACAGGGGCCAAGCAATCAGCCCCAGCATTTT; d_call: TRBD1; clone_size: NA; v_call: TRBV6-5; j_call: TRBJ1-5
cdr3_aa: CARRPVGGASGANVLTF; cdr3_nt: TGTGCCCGCCGCCCCGTGGGGGGGGCTTCGGGGGCCAACGTCCTGACTTTC; d_call: NA; clone_size: NA; v_call: TRBV27; j_call: TRBJ2-6
cdr3_aa: CASSFAKTTGELFF; cdr3_nt: TGTGCCAGCAGTTTTGCGAAAACCACCGGGGAGCTGTTTTTT; d_call: NA; clone_size: NA; v_call: TRBV6-2/TRBV6-3; j_call: TRBJ2-2
cdr3_aa: CASRGSGTGNTIYF; cdr3_nt: TGTGCTAGTAGGGGGTCGGGTACTGGAAACACCATATATTTT; d_call: NA; clone_size: NA; v_call: TRBV12-5; j_call: TRBJ1-3
cdr3_aa: CASSFLPPGTGAVNEQFF; cdr3_nt: TGTGCCAGCAGCTTCCTCCCTCCCGGGACAGGGGCGGTAAATGAGCAGTTCTTC; d_call: TRBD1; clone_size: NA; v_call: TRBV7-2; j_call: TRBJ2-1